The 11 T cell receptor beta chains reported below all come from one sample, sequenced in a study of shared clonotypes between healthy human individuals. Produced via immunoSEQ multiplex PCR; TCRdb's table is partial and in-frame only. The table records around 980,000 clones, around 78% of them present only once. Input material: memory CD4+ T cells from PBMCs. Specified subset: CD45RA-negative fraction. All receptors come from a man between 18 and 35 years old in good health. Some clones in this sample may be carry-over from other donors' samples.

The J gene is TRBJ2-1, the V gene TRBV4-2; 8 bases map to TRBD1. In germline, CDR1 is LGHNA, CDR2 YNFKEQ. The CDR3 is 15 amino acids. The V and J ends lost 4 bases and 8 bases, in that order; junction bases with no gene match: 10. The CDR3 protein is CASSLLRQGSDEQFF. CDR3 nucleotides: TGTGCCAGCAGCCTCTTACGACAGGGGAGCGATGAGCAGTTCTTC.

The chain uses TRBV5-6 and TRBJ1-1; D possibly corresponds to TRBD1 (6 bases). Trimming took 4 bases from V and 2 from J, leaving 12 bases between them. The CDR3 contains 14 residues. Germline V gene data show CDR1 as SGHDT and CDR2 as YYEEEE. The CDR3, as DNA: TGTGCCAGCAGCATAACAGGGAGTAACACTGAAGCTTTCTTT. The encoded protein is CASSITGSNTEAFF. Complete variable domain (other parts from reference TRBV5-6 and TRBJ1-1): DAGVTQSPTHLIKTRGQQVTLRCSPKSGHDTVSWYQQALGQGPQFIFQYYEEEERQRGNFPDRFSGHQFPNYSSELNVNALLLGDSALYLCASSITGSNTEAFFGQGTRLTVV.

This chain uses TRBV11-2 with TRBJ1-3, with D perhaps matching TRBD1 (6 bases). CDR3 length: 19 amino acids. Germline CDR1 is SGHAT and CDR2 is FQNNGV. Trimming removed 0 bases from V and 0 bases from J, with 18 bases in between. DNA of the CDR3: TGTGCCAGCAGCTTAGATGGAGGGGTAGGACAGAGCTCTGGAAACACCATATATTTT. Its protein product is CASSLDGGVGQSSGNTIYF.

The chain combines TRBV5-1 with TRBJ2-1; 7 bases agree with TRBD1. This CDR3 comprises 15 residues. Trimming removed 4 bases from V and 3 bases from J; junction bases left unmatched: 7. The germline gives CDR1 SGHRS, CDR2 YFSETQ. The CDR3 region is CASSRGQDGYNEQFF. DNA of the CDR3: TGCGCCAGCAGCCGAGGACAGGATGGCTACAATGAGCAGTTCTTC.

This chain joins TRBV7-8 and TRBJ1-2, with 7 bases that match TRBD1. The CDR3 has 14 amino acids. CDR1 and CDR2 (germline): SGHVS, FQNEAQ. The V segment lost 1 base and the J segment 2 bases; nucleotides outside the gene matches: 1. CDR3 nucleotide sequence: TGTGCCAGCAGCTTAGGGGGACAGAACTATGGCTACACCTTC. This sequence encodes CASSLGGQNYGYTF.

The rearrangement joins TRBV7-2 to TRBJ1-5; no reliable D call. V lost 4 bases and J 5 bases, leaving 15 bases between the germline ends. This CDR3 is 15 amino acids long. Germline lookup yields CDR1 SGHTA and CDR2 FQGNSA. The CDR3 nucleotides are TGTGCCAGCAGCTCGGCCGCAGGTGTCTATCAGCCCCAGCATTTT. The encoded protein is CASSSAAGVYQPQHF.

The CDR3 is CASSRNRDSEQYF. CDR3 bases: TGTGCCAGCAGCCGGAACAGGGACTCCGAGCAGTACTTC. This chain connects TRBV7-3 to TRBJ2-7; D tentatively fits TRBD1 or TRBD2 (6 bases each). The CDR3 contains 13 residues. The V gene's germline CDR1 is SGHTA and CDR2 FQGTGA. V gave up 5 bases and J gave up 6 bases, with 14 bases separating them.

V gene TRBV4-3 combines with J gene TRBJ1-2; D unresolved. V lost 3 bases and J lost 3, with 8 bases in between. Germline CDR1 reads LGHNA; CDR2 reads YSLEER. This CDR3 has 13 residues. This CDR3 is CASSHTDYYGYTF. The CDR3 DNA follows: TGCGCCAGCAGCCACACAGACTACTATGGCTACACCTTC.

This sequence joins TRBV6-1 and TRBJ2-3; D not certain. The CDR3 is 13 residues long. CDR1 and CDR2 from the germline V gene are MNHNS and SASEGT. V lost 3 bases, J lost 3 bases, and 7 bases lay in between. In DNA, the CDR3 is TGTGCCAGCAGTGATAGATATACAGATACGCAGTATTTT. Translation: CASSDRYTDTQYF.

The chain carries TRBV28 and TRBJ1-2, with D possibly being TRBD1 (6 bases). V lost 3 bases to trimming and J lost 4 bases, with 9 bases between them. Germline V gives CDR1 MDHEN, CDR2 SYDVKM. The CDR3 length is 13 residues. CDR3 sequence reads: CASSFSGAYGYTF. Here the CDR3 DNA reads TGTGCCAGCAGTTTTTCGGGGGCCTATGGCTACACCTTC.

The genes are TRBV28 and TRBJ2-3; D possibly corresponds to TRBD2 (6 bases). Trimming removed 6 bases at V and 0 bases at J, with 13 bases between. CDR3 length equals 15 residues. CDR1 and CDR2 (germline): MDHEN, SYDVKM. Written as DNA, the CDR3 is TGTGCCAGCAGGGGCGGGGCAGTAAGCACAGATACGCAGTATTTT. Its translation: CASRGGAVSTDTQYF. The full variable domain, in which reference TRBV28 and TRBJ2-3 provide the parts outside the CDR3, is DVKVTQSSRYLVKRTGEKVFLECVQDMDHENMFWYRQDPGLGLRLIYFSYDVKMKEKGDIPEGYSVSREKKERFSLILESASTNQTSMYLCASRGGAVSTDTQYFGPGTRLTVL.